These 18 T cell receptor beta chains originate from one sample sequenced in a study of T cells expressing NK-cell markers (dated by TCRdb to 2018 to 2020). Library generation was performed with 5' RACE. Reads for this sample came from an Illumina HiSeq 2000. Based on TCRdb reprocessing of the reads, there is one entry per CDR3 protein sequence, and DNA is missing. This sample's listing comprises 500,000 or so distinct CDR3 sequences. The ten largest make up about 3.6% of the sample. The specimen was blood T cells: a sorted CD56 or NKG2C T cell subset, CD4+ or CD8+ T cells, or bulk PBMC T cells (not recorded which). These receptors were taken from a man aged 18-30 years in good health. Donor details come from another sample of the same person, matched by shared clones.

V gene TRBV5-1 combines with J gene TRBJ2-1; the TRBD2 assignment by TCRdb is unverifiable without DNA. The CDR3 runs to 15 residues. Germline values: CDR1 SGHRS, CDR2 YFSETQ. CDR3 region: CASSPPTSDYNEQFF.

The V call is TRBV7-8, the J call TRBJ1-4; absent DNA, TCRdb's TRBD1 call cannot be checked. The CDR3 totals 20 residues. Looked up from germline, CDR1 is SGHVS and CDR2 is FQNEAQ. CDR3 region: CASKLKYRDRGRLANEKLFF.

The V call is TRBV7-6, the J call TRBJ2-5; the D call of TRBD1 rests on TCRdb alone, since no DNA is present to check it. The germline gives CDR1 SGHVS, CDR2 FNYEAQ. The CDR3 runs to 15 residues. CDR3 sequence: CASSLFSGGRETQYF.

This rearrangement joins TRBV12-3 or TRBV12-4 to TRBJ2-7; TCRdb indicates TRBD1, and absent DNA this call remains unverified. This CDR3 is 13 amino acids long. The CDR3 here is CASRRAGGYEQYF.

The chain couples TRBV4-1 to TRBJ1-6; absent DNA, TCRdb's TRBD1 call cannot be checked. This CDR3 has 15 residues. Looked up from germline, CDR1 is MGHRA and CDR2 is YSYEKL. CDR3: CASSRGAGDNSPLHF.

The CDR3 loop reads CASSLDRLAGLLLSTDTQYF. The rearrangement joins TRBV11-2 to TRBJ2-3; as DNA is missing, the TRBD2 call by TCRdb cannot be tested. The CDR3 spans 20 residues. Germline CDR1 SGHAT, CDR2 FQNNGV.

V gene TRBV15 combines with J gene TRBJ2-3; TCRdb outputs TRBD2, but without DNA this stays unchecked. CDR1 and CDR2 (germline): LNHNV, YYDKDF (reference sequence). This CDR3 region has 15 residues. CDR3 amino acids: CATSRAAGGIDTQYF.

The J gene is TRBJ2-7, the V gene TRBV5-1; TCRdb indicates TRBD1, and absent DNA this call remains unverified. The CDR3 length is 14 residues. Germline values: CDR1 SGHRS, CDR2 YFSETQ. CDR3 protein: CASSPTGSPYEQYF.

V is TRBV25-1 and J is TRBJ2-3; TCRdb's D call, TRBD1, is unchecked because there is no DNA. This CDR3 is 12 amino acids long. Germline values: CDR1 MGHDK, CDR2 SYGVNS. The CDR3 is CASSVSPLSQYF.

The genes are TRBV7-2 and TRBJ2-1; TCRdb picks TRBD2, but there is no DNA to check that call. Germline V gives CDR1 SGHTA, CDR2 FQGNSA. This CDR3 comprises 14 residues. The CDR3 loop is CASSPGLTYNEQFF.

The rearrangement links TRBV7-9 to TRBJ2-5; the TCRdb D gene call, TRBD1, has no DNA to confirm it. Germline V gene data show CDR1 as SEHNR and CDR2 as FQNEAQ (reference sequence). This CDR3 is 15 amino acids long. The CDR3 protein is CASSGRGHTQETQYF. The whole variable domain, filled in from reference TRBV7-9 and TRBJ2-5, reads DTGVSQNPRHKITKRGQNVTFRCDPISEHNRLYWYRQTLGQGPEFLTYFQNEAQLEKSRLLSDRFSAERPKGSFSTLEIQRTEQGDSAMYLCASSGRGHTQETQYFGPGTRLLVL.

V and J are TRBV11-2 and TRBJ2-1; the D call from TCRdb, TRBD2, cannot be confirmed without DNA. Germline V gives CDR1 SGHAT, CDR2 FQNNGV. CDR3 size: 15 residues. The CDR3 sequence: CASSLTGGFMDEQFF.

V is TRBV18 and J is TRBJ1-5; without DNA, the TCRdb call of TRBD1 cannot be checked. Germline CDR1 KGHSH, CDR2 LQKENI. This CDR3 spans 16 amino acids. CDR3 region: CASSPNRPGGNQPQHF.

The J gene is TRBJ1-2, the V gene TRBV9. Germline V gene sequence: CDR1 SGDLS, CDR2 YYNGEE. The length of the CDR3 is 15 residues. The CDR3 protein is CASSVEQASTGGYTF.

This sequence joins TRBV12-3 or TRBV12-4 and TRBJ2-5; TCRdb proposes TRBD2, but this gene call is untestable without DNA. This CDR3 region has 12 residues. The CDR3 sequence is CASTGGGETQYF.

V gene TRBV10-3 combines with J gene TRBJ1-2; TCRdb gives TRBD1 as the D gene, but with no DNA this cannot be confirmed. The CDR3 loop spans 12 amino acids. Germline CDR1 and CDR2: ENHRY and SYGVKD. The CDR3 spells CAISESRGGYTF.

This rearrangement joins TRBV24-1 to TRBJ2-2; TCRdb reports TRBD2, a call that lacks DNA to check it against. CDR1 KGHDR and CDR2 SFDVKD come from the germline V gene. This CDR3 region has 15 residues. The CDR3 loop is CATSYSGRDTGELFF.

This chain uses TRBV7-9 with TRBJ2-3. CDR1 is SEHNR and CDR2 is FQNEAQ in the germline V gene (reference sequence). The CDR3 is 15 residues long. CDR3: CASSLRGISTDTQYF.